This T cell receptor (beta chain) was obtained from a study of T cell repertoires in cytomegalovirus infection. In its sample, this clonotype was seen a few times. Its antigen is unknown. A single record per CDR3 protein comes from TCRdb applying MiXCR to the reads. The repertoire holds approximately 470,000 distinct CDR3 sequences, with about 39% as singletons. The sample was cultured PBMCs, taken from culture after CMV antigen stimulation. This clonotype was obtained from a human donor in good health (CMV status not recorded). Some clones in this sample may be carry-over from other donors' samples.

The CDR3 region has the DNA TGTGCCAGCAGCTACGGACTCTACGAGCAGTACTTC. It encodes CASSYGLYEQYF. The V and J genes are TRBV7-6 and TRBJ2-7; weak D call: TRBD2 (5 bases). In germline, CDR1 is SGHVS, CDR2 FNYEAQ. The CDR3 is 12 residues long. V dropped 4 bases and J dropped 3 bases, with 7 bases sitting between them.